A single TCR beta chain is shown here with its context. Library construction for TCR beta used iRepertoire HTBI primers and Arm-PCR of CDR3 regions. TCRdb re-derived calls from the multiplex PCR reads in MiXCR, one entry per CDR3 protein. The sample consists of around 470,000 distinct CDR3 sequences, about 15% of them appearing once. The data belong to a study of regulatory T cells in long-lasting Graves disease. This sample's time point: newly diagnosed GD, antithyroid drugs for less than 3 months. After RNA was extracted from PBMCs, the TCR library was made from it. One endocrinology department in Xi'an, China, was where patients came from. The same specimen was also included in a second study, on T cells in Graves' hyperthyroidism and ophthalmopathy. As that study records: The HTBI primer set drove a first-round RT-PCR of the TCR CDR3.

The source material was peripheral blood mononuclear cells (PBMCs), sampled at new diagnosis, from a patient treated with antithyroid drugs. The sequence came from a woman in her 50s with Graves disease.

CDR3: CASSLDGGGVEQFF. CDR3 in DNA: TGTGCCAGCAGCTTAGATGGAGGGGGTGTTGAGCAGTTCTTC. The genes are TRBV7-6 and TRBJ2-1; the D gene could be TRBD1 or TRBD2 (6 bases each). Germline CDR1 is SGHVS and CDR2 is FNYEAQ. This CDR3 comprises 14 residues. V lost 1 base, J lost 9 bases, and 13 bases lay in between.